This T cell receptor (beta chain) was captured by sequencing in a study of siplizumab effects on memory and regulatory T cells. This table comes from immunoSEQ multiplex PCR, and its TCRdb copy is limited to in-frame clones, with some not included. Of 90,000 to 120,000 clones in the sample, 75% to 95% are singletons; the top ten hold just over 2.5%. CDR1 SGHDT and CDR2 YYEEEE come from the germline V gene. V lost 7 bases to trimming and J lost 1 base, with 12 bases between them. The CDR3 runs 13 residues. Remarks on this clone: The antigen remains unidentified.

Findings and limits, study-wide: A small minority of alloreactive clones were mapped to unstimulated subsets. Controls showed an average of approximately 28% Treg-derived mappable alloreactive CD4+ clones, while siplizumab showed around 70%.

This clonotype was sampled from a human donor in good health. Some clones in this sample may be carry-over from other donors' samples. Sequenced input: CD4+ T cells sorted from blood. The chain is built from TRBV5-6 and TRBJ2-7; D is undetermined. The CDR3 spells CASRLRGSYEQYF. The CDR3 DNA follows: TGTGCCAGCCGACTTAGAGGATCCTACGAGCAGTACTTC.